The 26 T cell receptor beta chains below come from one sample, sequenced in a study of blood T cell repertoires in COVID-19. Produced via immunoSEQ multiplex PCR; TCRdb's table is partial and in-frame only. The sample lists around 77,000 clones, roughly 87% seen once, with approximately 19% in the top ten. The sample taken for sequencing was peripheral blood. The receptor source for this set is a human donor in a cohort sampled during active COVID-19.

The chain is built from TRBV30 and TRBJ1-5; maybe TRBD1 (6 bases). The CDR3 consists of 16 residues. Germline V CDR1 and CDR2: GTSNPN, SVGIG (reference sequence). The V gene lost 2 bases and the J gene lost 0 bases, with 14 bases spanning the gap. CDR3 amino acids: CAWSRGAVYSNQPQHF. DNA for the CDR3: TGTGCCTGGAGTCGGGGGGCGGTTTATAGCAATCAGCCCCAGCATTTT.

This clone was observed once. The J gene is TRBJ1-5, the V gene TRBV5-6, with D maybe TRBD1 (5 bases). Germline lookup yields CDR1 SGHDT and CDR2 YYEEEE. This CDR3 contains 13 residues. V was clipped by 4 bases and J by 6 bases, with 11 bases between them. The CDR3 DNA reads TGTGCCAGCAGCGCGGGGGGGGGTCAGCCCCAGCATTTT. It codes for CASSAGGGQPQHF.

V gene TRBV30 combines with J gene TRBJ2-6; perhaps TRBD2 as D (5 bases). Trimming took off 3 bases at V and 2 bases at J, with 17 bases between the two ends. The germline CDR1 and CDR2 sequences are GTSNPN and SVGIG (reference sequence). This CDR3 spans 17 amino acids. CDR3 DNA: TGTGCCTGGAGCCTGGGAGTATCGGGCACTGGGGCCAACGTCCTGACTTTC. This encodes CAWSLGVSGTGANVLTF.

This clone was seen a single time. The V and J genes are TRBV10-3 and TRBJ2-5; tentative D call: TRBD1 (6 bases). This CDR3 is 12 amino acids long. V was trimmed by 7 bases and J by 3 bases, leaving 9 bases between them. CDR1 ENHRY and CDR2 SYGVKD come from the germline V gene. The CDR3 loop is CAIKGGEETQYF. The CDR3 DNA is TGTGCCATCAAAGGGGGAGAAGAGACCCAGTACTTC.

This chain connects TRBV6-1 to TRBJ2-7; 7 bases align to TRBD1. Trimming at V came to 3 bases and at J to 2 bases, leaving 7 bases not matched to a gene. In germline, CDR1 is MNHNS, CDR2 SASEGT. The CDR3 loop spans 15 amino acids. CDR3 bases: TGTGCCAGCAGTGAGGGAGAGAGGGGGCCCTACGAGCAGTACTTC. It specifies CASSEGERGPYEQYF.

The chain has TRBV6-5 and TRBJ2-1; the match to TRBD2 covers 7 bases. CDR1 and CDR2 (germline): MNHEY, SVGAGI. CDR3 length: 14 amino acids. V shed 7 bases, J shed 0 bases, and the junction held 3 bases outside the gene matches. The CDR3 spells CASTGGISYNEQFF. The DNA for the CDR3 is TGTGCCAGCACGGGAGGAATCTCCTACAATGAGCAGTTCTTC.

The chain joins TRBV6-1 to TRBJ1-2; no reliable D call. V was clipped by 2 bases and J by 5 bases, with 6 bases between them. The germline V gene encodes CDR1 MNHNS and CDR2 SASEGT. The CDR3 consists of 12 residues. The CDR3 DNA is TGTGCCAGCAGTGAAAACGGGTATGGCTACACCTTC. Translating it yields CASSENGYGYTF.

This rearrangement joins TRBV30 to TRBJ1-1; the match to TRBD1 covers 8 bases. After removal of 7 bases from V and 1 base from J, the junction contained 11 bases not matched to a gene. CDR1 GTSNPN and CDR2 SVGIG come from the germline V gene (reference sequence). The CDR3 is 15 residues long. CDR3 bases: TGTGCCTACACAGGGGGTAGGTTGCGGAACACTGAAGCTTTCTTT. This sequence encodes CAYTGGRLRNTEAFF.

J is TRBJ2-1 and V is TRBV5-8; D possibly corresponds to TRBD2 (5 bases). This CDR3 comprises 16 residues. Trimming took 0 bases from V and 6 from J, leaving 16 bases between them. The germline CDR1 and CDR2 sequences are SGHTS and YDEGEE. CDR3 loop: CASSLAVVFGGNEQFF. The CDR3, as DNA: TGTGCCAGCAGCTTGGCCGTGGTTTTCGGAGGCAATGAGCAGTTCTTC.

The chain joins TRBV6-6 to TRBJ2-7; TRBD2 is a possible D gene (5 bases). The CDR3 contains 13 residues. Looked up from germline, CDR1 is MNHNY and CDR2 is SVGAGI (reference sequence). V was pared by 8 bases and J by 3 bases, with 14 bases between. DNA of the CDR3: TGTGCCAGCGGGAATGGAGGCGACTACGAGCAGTACTTC. Encoded protein: CASGNGGDYEQYF.

The CDR3 DNA follows: TGTGCCAGCAGCGCAGCAAGGGGGCAGGGCCGTAACATTCAGTACTTC. This sequence encodes CASSAARGQGRNIQYF. This sequence joins TRBV7-8 and TRBJ2-4, with 7 bases that match TRBD1. The CDR3 loop spans 16 amino acids. Germline CDR1 and CDR2: SGHVS and FQNEAQ. With 5 bases clipped from V and 7 bases from J, the junction kept 14 bases outside the gene matches.

This chain uses TRBV7-8 with TRBJ2-1; 14 nucleotides match TRBD2. The trim removed 5 bases at V and 1 base at J, leaving 16 bases unmatched. Germline V lookup: CDR1 SGHVS, CDR2 FQNEAQ. The CDR3 is 21 residues long. This chain's CDR3 is CASSPATGTSGGFESYNEQFF. DNA of the CDR3: TGTGCCAGCAGCCCCGCGACAGGGACTAGCGGGGGTTTCGAATCCTACAATGAGCAGTTCTTC. Complete variable domain (other parts from reference TRBV7-8 and TRBJ2-1): GAGVSQSPRYKVAKRGQDVALRCDPISGHVSLFWYQQALGQGPEFLTYFQNEAQLDKSGLPSDRFFAERPEGSVSTLKIQRTQQEDSAVYLCASSPATGTSGGFESYNEQFFGPGTRLTVL.

The V gene is TRBV6-1, the J gene TRBJ1-3, with D hard to call. V was shortened by 1 base and J by 2 bases, with 6 bases between the two germline ends. The CDR3 loop spans 14 amino acids. The germline V gene encodes CDR1 MNHNS and CDR2 SASEGT. The CDR3 reads CASSEGHPGNTIYF. The CDR3 DNA reads TGTGCCAGCAGTGAAGGTCATCCTGGAAACACCATATATTTT.

The genes are TRBV27 and TRBJ2-7, with 8 bases identical to TRBD2. J lost 6 bases, V lost 7 bases, and 23 bases had no gene match. The CDR3 totals 18 residues. The V gene's germline CDR1 is MNHEY and CDR2 SMNVEV (reference sequence). CDR3 sequence: CASNSYGGWGAGGREQYF. The CDR3 coding sequence is TGTGCCAGCAACAGTTATGGCGGCTGGGGGGCGGGGGGTCGCGAGCAGTACTTC.

This clone was seen only once. The junction shows a germline mismatch at one end, possibly a read error. The rearrangement uses TRBV5-3 and TRBJ1-2; D call uncertain. TRBV5-3 is given ORF status, its function remaining uncertain. CDR3 length: 12 amino acids. DNA for the CDR3: TGTGCCAGAAGCTTTGGGGAGGCCACCCGAGTCTTC. Protein: CARSFGEATRVF.

V gene TRBV27 combines with J gene TRBJ2-7; TRBD1 aligns across 10 bases. The CDR3 totals 12 residues. Germline CDR1 reads MNHEY; CDR2 reads SMNVEV (reference sequence). V trimming: 10 bases; J trimming: 4 bases; junction bases outside the gene matches: 4. The CDR3 spells CATGQGKYEQYF. The CDR3 region has the DNA TGTGCCACGGGACAGGGGAAATACGAGCAGTACTTC.

This clone was seen a single time. The rearrangement joins TRBV21-1 to TRBJ2-3; TRBD1, the table's D call, lacks a check against the DNA. TRBV21-1 is given as a pseudogene. This CDR3 has 14 residues. As DNA, the CDR3 is TGTGCCAGCATGGAGAGTGGGGCAACAGATACGCAGTATTTT. Protein product: CASMESGATDTQYF.

The CDR3 region is CASSPGVQPQHF. CDR3 nucleotides: TGTGCCAGCAGCCCAGGGGTGCAGCCCCAGCATTTT. J is TRBJ1-5 and V is TRBV5-8; possibly TRBD1 for D (6 bases). Germline V lookup: CDR1 SGHTS, CDR2 YDEGEE. V was clipped by 4 bases and J by 7 bases, with 9 bases between them. This CDR3 region has 12 residues.

The V call is TRBV2, the J call TRBJ2-1, with D tentatively TRBD2 (6 bases). Trimming cost V 6 bases and J 10 bases, with 10 bases left between them. CDR1 and CDR2 (germline): SNHLY, FYNNEI. This CDR3 has 11 amino acids. The CDR3 region is CASRYAGEQFF. In DNA form, the CDR3 reads TGTGCCAGCAGATACGCGGGAGAGCAGTTCTTC.

The table lists this clone with a count of one. The rearrangement uses TRBV28 and TRBJ2-7, with D possibly TRBD1 on 6 matching bases. Germline lookup yields CDR1 MDHEN and CDR2 SYDVKM. The CDR3 loop spans 13 amino acids. Trimming took off 8 bases at V and 0 bases at J, with 11 bases between the two ends. The CDR3 protein is CASVEGVSYEQYF. DNA of the CDR3: TGTGCCAGCGTCGAGGGGGTCTCCTACGAGCAGTACTTC.

This chain connects TRBV6-5 to TRBJ2-5, with 10 bases matching TRBD2. V was clipped by 5 bases and J by 4 bases; unmatched bases: 4. The CDR3 is 14 amino acids. Germline values: CDR1 MNHEY, CDR2 SVGAGI. The CDR3 is CASSPLAGGETQYF. Written as DNA, the CDR3 is TGTGCCAGCAGTCCTTTAGCGGGGGGAGAGACCCAGTACTTC.

This clone was found a few times. The rearrangement uses TRBV3-1 (or the pseudogene TRBV3-2) and TRBJ1-2; no reliable D call. There are 14 residues in the CDR3. The V gene lost 3 bases and the J gene lost 1 base, with 9 bases spanning the gap. The germline V gene encodes CDR1 LGHDT and CDR2 YNNKEL (reference sequence). CDR3 amino acids: CASSQAGGNYGYTF. The CDR3 DNA sequence: TGTGCCAGCAGCCAGGCGGGAGGTAACTATGGCTACACCTTC.

The CDR3 coding sequence is TGTGCCAGCAGCTTGGGCGGGACGACGCCTTATGGCTACACCTTC. Translation gives CASSLGGTTPYGYTF. The rearrangement uses TRBV5-6 and TRBJ1-2; possible D gene TRBD1, 5 bases. The CDR3 has 15 residues. V lost 0 bases and J lost 5, with 14 bases in between. Germline V gives CDR1 SGHDT, CDR2 YYEEEE.

The chain uses TRBV7-9 and TRBJ1-5, with D unresolved. The CDR3 extends over 14 amino acids. The V end lost 0 bases, the J end lost 1 base, and 4 bases lay between the germline ends. Germline V lookup: CDR1 SEHNR, CDR2 FQNEAQ (reference sequence). The CDR3 DNA follows: TGTGCCAGCAGCTTAGCATCAAGCAATCAGCCCCAGCATTTT. This sequence encodes CASSLASSNQPQHF.

This chain uses TRBV16 with TRBJ1-1; 7 nucleotides match TRBD1. V trimming: 5 bases; J trimming: 8 bases; junction bases outside the gene matches: 8. There are 13 residues in the CDR3. Germline lookup yields CDR1 KGHSY and CDR2 FQNENV. As DNA, the CDR3 is TGTGCCAGCAGCGCGTTCGGACAGGCCGAAGCTTTCTTT. Translating it yields CASSAFGQAEAFF.

The genes are TRBV4-3 and TRBJ2-7; 11 nucleotides agree with TRBD2. The germline gives CDR1 LGHNA, CDR2 YSLEER. The CDR3 runs to 15 residues. J lost 2 bases, V lost 1 base, and 1 base had no gene match. The CDR3 DNA reads as TGCGCCAGCAGCCAAGGACTAGCGGGGACCTACGAGCAGTACTTC. Translated, it gives CASSQGLAGTYEQYF.